This passage covers 14 T cell receptor beta chains from one sample sequenced in a study of monozygotic twins with inflammatory bowel disease. Reprocessing the 5' RACE reads, TCRdb reports a single entry for every CDR3 protein and omits DNA. The data show 200,000 to 250,000 distinct CDR3 sequences, and the top ten clones hold less than 9%. Sequencing used blood. The receptor source for this set is a human donor with ulcerative colitis or Crohn's disease, or a healthy co-twin of an affected twin (not recorded which).

The chain links TRBV20-1 to TRBJ2-7. This CDR3 has 11 residues. CDR1 and CDR2 (germline): DFQATT, SNEGSKA (reference sequence). The CDR3 protein is CSARALYEQYF.

The gene calls are TRBV27 and TRBJ2-2; without DNA, the TCRdb call of TRBD1 cannot be checked. Germline values: CDR1 MNHEY, CDR2 SMNVEV (reference sequence). CDR3 length: 16 residues. The CDR3 region is CASSLERQGLAGELFF.

V gene TRBV28 combines with J gene TRBJ2-3; absent DNA, TCRdb's TRBD2 call cannot be checked. This CDR3 region has 18 residues. Germline V gives CDR1 MDHEN, CDR2 SYDVKM. The chain's CDR3 is CASTPPLGLAGFRDTQYF.

The chain carries TRBV7-9 and TRBJ1-4; TCRdb names TRBD1, which stays unverified in the absence of DNA. CDR3 length equals 16 residues. The V gene's germline CDR1 is SEHNR and CDR2 FQNEAQ (reference sequence). CDR3 sequence reads: CASSLSLISTNEKLFF.

The V and J genes are TRBV7-2 and TRBJ2-7. The germline CDR1 and CDR2 sequences are SGHTA and FQGNSA. The CDR3 sequence is 16 residues long. The CDR3 reads CASSLRSAGAAYEQYF.

The chain recombines TRBV5-5 with TRBJ2-5; no DNA is available, so the TRBD1 call from TCRdb remains unchecked. The CDR3 has 16 residues. Germline CDR1 SGHKS, CDR2 YYEKEE (reference sequence). The CDR3 here is CASSSISPGPQETQYF.

The V gene is TRBV19, the J gene TRBJ2-5; the D gene TCRdb calls, TRBD2, cannot be checked with no DNA. Germline V gives CDR1 LNHDA, CDR2 SQIVND (reference sequence). This CDR3 comprises 12 residues. The CDR3 region is CASSAGSETQYF.

The rearrangement links TRBV20-1 to TRBJ2-1; TCRdb gives TRBD2 as the D gene, but with no DNA this cannot be confirmed. The CDR3 length is 16 residues. From germline, CDR1 is DFQATT and CDR2 SNEGSKA (reference sequence). CDR3 region: CPEGEGLNKQSGEQFF.

V gene TRBV28 combines with J gene TRBJ2-7; there is no DNA to check the TCRdb D call of TRBD1. Germline assignment: CDR1 MDHEN and CDR2 SYDVKM. CDR3 size: 15 residues. The CDR3 reads CASSGPTKGAYEQYF.

The V gene is TRBV3-1, the J gene TRBJ1-6; TCRdb lists TRBD1, though no DNA is available to test this call. The CDR3 sequence is 15 residues long. CDR1 is LGHDT, CDR2 YNNKEL, per germline (reference sequence). The CDR3 region is CASSQGTAMYSPLHF.

This chain uses TRBV28 with TRBJ2-5; TCRdb picks TRBD1, but there is no DNA to check that call. Germline V lookup: CDR1 MDHEN, CDR2 SYDVKM. The CDR3 is 13 amino acids. The CDR3 sequence: CASSGQVTETQYF.

This chain links TRBV7-2 with TRBJ1-2; TCRdb names TRBD1, which stays unverified in the absence of DNA. Germline V gene lookup returns CDR1 SGHTA and CDR2 FQGNSA. CDR3 size: 14 residues. The chain's CDR3 is CASSHPVSSYGYTF.

J is TRBJ2-7 and V is TRBV23-1. TRBV23-1 is an ORF for which the function is uncertain. The CDR3 runs 14 residues. The CDR3 loop is CASCQVGRSYEQYF.

The genes are TRBV18 and TRBJ1-3; TCRdb gives TRBD1 as the D gene, but with no DNA this cannot be confirmed. The germline V gene has CDR1 KGHSH and CDR2 LQKENI. This CDR3 is built from 16 residues. The CDR3: CASSPPQVHSGNTIYF.